These 3 T cell receptor beta chains were all obtained from the same sample, sequenced in a study of cytomegalovirus exposure and HLA in healthy donors. The PCR ran on 60 Vbeta and 13 Jbeta primers. TCRdb's table, derived via immunoSEQ multiplex PCR, lists solely in-frame clones and lacks some. Its table lists roughly 88,000 clones. Sequenced material: PBMCs. The receptors originated from a middle-aged man in good health and CMV-seropositive.

The V call is TRBV30, the J call TRBJ2-3; no clear D. The germline V gene has CDR1 GTSNPN and CDR2 SVGIG (reference sequence). The CDR3 covers 15 residues. Trimming stripped 0 bases from V and 9 bases from J, with 19 bases between. The CDR3 is CAWSVRTIEISTQYF. In DNA, the CDR3 is TGTGCCTGGAGTGTACGAACCATAGAGATCTCAACGCAGTATTTT. The full variable domain, in which reference TRBV30 and TRBJ2-3 provide the parts outside the CDR3, is SQTIHQWPATLVQPVGSPLSLECTVEGTSNPNLYWYRQAAGRGLQLLFYSVGIGQISSEVPQNLSASRPQDRQFILSSKKLLLSDSGFYLCAWSVRTIEISTQYFGPGTRLTVL.

This chain uses TRBV5-4 with TRBJ2-3, with D maybe TRBD2 (5 bases). The CDR3 is 16 residues long. Per germline, CDR1 SGHNT and CDR2 YYREEE (reference sequence). V gave up 9 bases and J gave up 3 bases, with 23 bases separating them. CDR3 region: CATVPSGVSMTDTQYF. The CDR3 nucleotides are TGTGCCACCGTGCCGAGCGGAGTCAGCATGACAGATACGCAGTATTTT.

J is TRBJ2-1 and V is TRBV7-2; 15 bases align to TRBD2. The CDR3 is 18 residues long. Germline V CDR1 and CDR2: SGHTA, FQGNSA. J gave up 2 bases and V 5 bases, and 7 bases lay outside the gene matches. CDR3 coding DNA: TGTGCCAGCAGCCCGAGGGGGACTAGCGGGAGGACCTACAATGAGCAGTTCTTC. Its translation: CASSPRGTSGRTYNEQFF. The full variable domain, rest sourced from reference TRBV7-2 and TRBJ2-1, is GAGVSQSPSNKVTEKGKDVELRCDPISGHTALYWYRQSLGQGLEFLIYFQGNSAPDKSGLPSDRFSAERTGGSVSTLTIQRTQQEDSAVYLCASSPRGTSGRTYNEQFFGPGTRLTVL.